Below are 9 T cell receptor beta chains sequenced from a single sample in a study of T cell responses to AZD1222 COVID-19 vaccine. The table came from immunoSEQ multiplex PCR; TCRdb's copy has only in-frame clones and leaves some out. The data contain over 95,000 clones, roughly 90% of them singletons. Sequenced material: peripheral blood, taken on day 0 of AZD1222 vaccination. The receptors come from an adult in good health.

V is TRBV28 and J is TRBJ1-2; a possible D gene is TRBD1 (6 bases). The CDR3 totals 12 residues. With 10 bases removed from V and 0 bases from J, the gap between germline ends came to 9 bases. Germline V gene data show CDR1 as MDHEN and CDR2 as SYDVKM. The CDR3 region has the DNA TGTGCCATCAGGACAGCTAACTATGGCTACACCTTC. It is translated as CAIRTANYGYTF.

The chain joins TRBV2 to TRBJ1-1; a possible D gene is TRBD1 (6 bases). The V and J ends lost 7 bases and 4 bases respectively, with 16 bases between them. The CDR3 spans 14 residues. The V gene's germline CDR1 is SNHLY and CDR2 FYNNEI. Here the CDR3 DNA reads TGTGCCAGCATCCCAGGCAGGGGACTCACTGAAGCTTTCTTT. It specifies CASIPGRGLTEAFF.

The chain is built from TRBV27 and TRBJ2-7; 10 bases are shared with TRBD2. This CDR3 has 15 amino acids. V dropped 4 bases and J dropped 5; count of bases not matched to a gene: 8. The V gene's germline CDR1 is MNHEY and CDR2 SMNVEV (reference sequence). In DNA, the CDR3 is TGTGCCAGCAGTTCCCCGGGACTAGCGCGACACGAGCAGTACTTC. This sequence encodes CASSSPGLARHEQYF.

The genes are TRBV6-5 and TRBJ2-7, with a possible D match to TRBD1 (6 bases). The V end was cut by 6 bases, the J end by 4 bases, with 13 bases between. The CDR3 length is 13 residues. Looked up from germline, CDR1 is MNHEY and CDR2 is SVGAGI. The CDR3 loop is CASSREQGYEQYF. CDR3 sequence (DNA): TGTGCCAGCAGCCGCGAACAGGGTTACGAGCAGTACTTC.

The chain employs TRBV5-5 and TRBJ1-5; D is unclear. V lost 0 bases and J 3 bases, leaving 13 bases between the germline ends. This CDR3 has 16 residues. CDR1 is SGHKS and CDR2 is YYEKEE in the germline V gene (reference sequence). CDR3 bases: TGTGCCAGCAGCTTGGCCTTCCTGCGGAACAATCAGCCCCAGCATTTT. Its translation: CASSLAFLRNNQPQHF.

The rearrangement uses TRBV27 and TRBJ2-7; a possible D gene is TRBD2 (6 bases). The ends were cut back, 6 bases at V and 3 bases at J, with 12 bases in the middle. CDR3 length: 13 residues. Germline V CDR1 and CDR2: MNHEY, SMNVEV (reference sequence). CDR3 loop: CASRLTTSYEQYF. The CDR3 DNA reads TGTGCCAGCAGACTCACGACTAGCTACGAGCAGTACTTC.

The V gene is TRBV28, the J gene TRBJ2-7; TRBD1 matches at 12 bases. The CDR3 is 19 amino acids. The junction had 15 bases not matched to a gene; V was cut back by 4 bases and J by 2 bases. The V gene's germline CDR1 is MDHEN and CDR2 SYDVKM. CDR3: CASSSPTRDRGLRAYEQYF. CDR3 in DNA: TGTGCCAGCAGTTCCCCCACTCGGGACAGGGGGCTAAGGGCCTACGAGCAGTACTTC.

The rearrangement joins TRBV27 to TRBJ2-3, with 7 positions matching TRBD2. Per germline, CDR1 MNHEY and CDR2 SMNVEV (reference sequence). This CDR3 is 14 amino acids long. Trimming cost V 6 bases and J 4 bases; bases outside gene matches: 7. The CDR3 DNA reads TGTGCCAGCAGCCCCAGACTAGCATCAGATACGCAGTATTTT. Its protein product is CASSPRLASDTQYF.

This chain connects TRBV5-1 to TRBJ1-1; D not resolved. The CDR3 totals 9 residues. The germline V gene has CDR1 SGHRS and CDR2 YFSETQ. Trimming pared 1 base from V and 12 bases from J, leaving 4 bases between. The CDR3 region is CASSLQTFF. CDR3 DNA: TGCGCCAGCAGCTTGCAAACTTTCTTT.